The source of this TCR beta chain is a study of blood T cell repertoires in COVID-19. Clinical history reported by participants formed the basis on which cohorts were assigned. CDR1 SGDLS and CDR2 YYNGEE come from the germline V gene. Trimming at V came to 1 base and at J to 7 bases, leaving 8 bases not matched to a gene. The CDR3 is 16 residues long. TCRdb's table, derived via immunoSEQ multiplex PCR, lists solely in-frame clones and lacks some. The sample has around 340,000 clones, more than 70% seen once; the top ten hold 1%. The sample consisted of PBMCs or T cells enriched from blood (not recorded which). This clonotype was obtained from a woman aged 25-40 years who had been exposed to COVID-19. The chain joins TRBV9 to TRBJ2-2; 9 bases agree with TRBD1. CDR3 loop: CASSVSGQGGVGELFF. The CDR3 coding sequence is TGTGCCAGCAGCGTATCGGGACAGGGTGGGGTCGGGGAGCTGTTTTTT.